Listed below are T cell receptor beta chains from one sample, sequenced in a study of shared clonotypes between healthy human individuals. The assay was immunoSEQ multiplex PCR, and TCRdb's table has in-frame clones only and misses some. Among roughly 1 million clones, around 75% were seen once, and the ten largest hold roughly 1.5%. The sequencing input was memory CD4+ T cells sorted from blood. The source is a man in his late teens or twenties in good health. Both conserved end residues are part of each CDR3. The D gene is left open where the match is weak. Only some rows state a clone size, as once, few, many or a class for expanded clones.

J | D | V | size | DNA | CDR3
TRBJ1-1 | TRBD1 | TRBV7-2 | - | TGTGCCAGCAGCTCCGACAGGGGCGCTTTCTTT | CASSSDRGAFF
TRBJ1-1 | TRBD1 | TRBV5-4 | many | TGTGCCAGCAGCTTGATGACAGGGCTTATGAACACTGAAGCTTTCTTT | CASSLMTGLMNTEAFF
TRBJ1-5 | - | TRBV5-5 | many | TGTGCCAGCAGTTTTGGACAGAACAGCAATCAGCCCCAGCATTTT | CASSFGQNSNQPQHF
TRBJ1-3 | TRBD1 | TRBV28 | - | TGTGCCAGCGGGGGGACAGGGTCTGGAAACACCATATATTTT | CASGGTGSGNTIYF
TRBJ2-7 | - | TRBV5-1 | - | TGCGCCAGCAGCTTGGCCGAAATATCTTACAGATCCTACGAGCAGTACTTC | CASSLAEISYRSYEQYF
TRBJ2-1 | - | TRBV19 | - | TGTGCCAGTAGTCGGCTCAGGGGTGATGAGCAGTTCTTC | CASSRLRGDEQFF
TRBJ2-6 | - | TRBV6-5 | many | TGTGCCAGCTCCGGTACTGGGGCCAACGTCCTGACTTTC | CASSGTGANVLTF
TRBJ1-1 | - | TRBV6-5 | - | TGTGCCAGCAGTTACAGGGGGATAAACACTGAAGCTTTCTTT | CASSYRGINTEAFF
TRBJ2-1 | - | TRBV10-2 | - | TGCGCCAGCGCTTCGCCGAATGAGCAGTTCTTC | CASASPNEQFF
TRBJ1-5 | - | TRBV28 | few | TGTGCCAGCAGGGAGGGGGGGGCGGAGCCCCAGCATTTT | CASREGGAEPQHF
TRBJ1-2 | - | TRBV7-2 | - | TGTGCCAGCAGCTTAGTGGATGGGATTAACTATGGCTACACCTTC | CASSLVDGINYGYTF
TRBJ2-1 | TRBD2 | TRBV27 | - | TGTGCCAGCAGACAGGGACTAGCGGGACTTAATGAGCAGTTCTTC | CASRQGLAGLNEQFF
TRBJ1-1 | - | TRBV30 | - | TGTGCCCGGGGACTGATGAACACTGAAGCTTTCTTT | CARGLMNTEAFF
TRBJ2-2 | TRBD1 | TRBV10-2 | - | TGCGCCAGCAGTGAACAGGGGACCACCGGGGAGCTGTTTTTT | CASSEQGTTGELFF
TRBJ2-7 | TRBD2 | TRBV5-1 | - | TGCGCCAGCAGCTTGGGGGCGGGAGGACCCTACGAGCAGTACTTC | CASSLGAGGPYEQYF
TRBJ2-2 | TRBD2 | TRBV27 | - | TGTGCCAGCAGCCCCGGTCTAGCGGGATCCGGGGAGCTGTTTTTT | CASSPGLAGSGELFF
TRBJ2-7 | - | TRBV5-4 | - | TGTGCCAGCAGCTTGTTAGTGTCGAGCGACGAGCAGTACTTC | CASSLLVSSDEQYF
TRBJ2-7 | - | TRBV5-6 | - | TGTGCCAGCAGCAGGATAAACAGACAGAGCTCCTACGAGCAGTACTTC | CASSRINRQSSYEQYF
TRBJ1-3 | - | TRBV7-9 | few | TGTGCCAGCAGCCAAGAAGGGACATTAAGCTCTGGAAACACCATATATTTT | CASSQEGTLSSGNTIYF
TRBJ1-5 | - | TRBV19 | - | TGTGCCAGTAGAAAGGCGGCGGCCTATAGCAATCAGCCCCAGCATTTT | CASRKAAAYSNQPQHF
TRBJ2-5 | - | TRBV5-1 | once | TGCGCCAGCCGGGAAGAAGAGACCCAGTACTTC | CASREEETQYF
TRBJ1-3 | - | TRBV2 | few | TGTGCCAGCAGTGAGGTTGGGACAAGGTCGGACACCATATATTTT | CASSEVGTRSDTIYF
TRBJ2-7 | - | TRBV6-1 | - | TGTGCCAGCAGTGAATGGGTGGGACTCTACGAGCAGTACTTC | CASSEWVGLYEQYF
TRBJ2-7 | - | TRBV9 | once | TGTGCCAGCAGCGCCGAGGGGAGGGGGAACTACGAGCAGTACTTC | CASSAEGRGNYEQYF
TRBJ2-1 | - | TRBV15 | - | TGTGCCACCAGCGGGCTCTACAATGAGCAGTTCTTC | CATSGLYNEQFF
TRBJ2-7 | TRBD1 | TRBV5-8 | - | TGTGCCAGCAGCGTGGACAGGGGTAGAAACGAGCAGTACTTC | CASSVDRGRNEQYF
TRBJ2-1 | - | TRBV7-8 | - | TGTGCCAGCAGCTTAGTCCTAGCCGCTCCCAATGAGCAGTTCTTC | CASSLVLAAPNEQFF
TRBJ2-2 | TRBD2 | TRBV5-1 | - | TGCGCCAGCAGCTCCGGGCGTGGTAGCGGGAACACCGTCGGCACCGGGGAGCTGTTTTTT | CASSSGRGSGNTVGTGELFF
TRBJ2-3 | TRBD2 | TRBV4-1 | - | TGCGCCAGCAGCCAAATCAGCGGGAGGATAACAGATACGCAGTATTTT | CASSQISGRITDTQYF
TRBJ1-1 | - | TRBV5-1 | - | TGCGCCAGCAGCTTGGCCAGTGGCAGATCCACTGAAGCTTTCTTT | CASSLASGRSTEAFF
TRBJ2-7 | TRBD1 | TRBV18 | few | TGTGCCAGCTCACTTTCAGGGGGCCTCAACGAGCAGTACTTC | CASSLSGGLNEQYF
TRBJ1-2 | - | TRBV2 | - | TGTGCCAGCACCGCGGGGGGGATAGGCTACACCTTC | CASTAGGIGYTF
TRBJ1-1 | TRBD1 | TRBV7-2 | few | TGTGCCAGCAGCTTAGCGAAGGGACAGAGTATAGCTTTCTTT | CASSLAKGQSIAFF
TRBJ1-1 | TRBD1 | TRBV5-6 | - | TGTGCCAGCAGCTTGTTTGACAGGGTTAGACGGGGAACTGAAGCTTTCTTT | CASSLFDRVRRGTEAFF
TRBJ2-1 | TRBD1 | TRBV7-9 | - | TGTGCCAGCAGCTATCGACAGGGGCTCTCGAATGAGCAGTTCTTC | CASSYRQGLSNEQFF
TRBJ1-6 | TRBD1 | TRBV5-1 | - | TGCGCCAGCAGCTTGGGACAGGGGTTTTCACCCCTCCACTTT | CASSLGQGFSPLHF
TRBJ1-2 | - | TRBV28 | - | TGTGCCAGCAGTTTTTTAGGGGTCGGCTACACCTTC | CASSFLGVGYTF
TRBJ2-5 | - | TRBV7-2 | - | TGTGCCAGCAGCTTGGTGGGCAGGCTCCAAGAGACCCAGTACTTC | CASSLVGRLQETQYF
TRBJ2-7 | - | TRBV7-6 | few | TGTGCCAGCAGCTTAGCGGGCGAGCAGTACTTC | CASSLAGEQYF
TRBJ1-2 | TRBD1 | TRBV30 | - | TGTGCCTGCCCCCGACAGGGTCTGGATGGCTACACCTTC | CACPRQGLDGYTF
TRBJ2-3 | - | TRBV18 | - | TGTGCCAGCTCACCACAAGATACGCAGTATTTT | CASSPQDTQYF
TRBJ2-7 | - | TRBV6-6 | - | TGTGCCAGCAGTTACTCGAGAGGGTACGAGCAGTACTTC | CASSYSRGYEQYF
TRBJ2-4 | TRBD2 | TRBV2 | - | TGTGCCAGCAGGGACTCGGGACTAGGAAAAAACATTCAGTACTTC | CASRDSGLGKNIQYF
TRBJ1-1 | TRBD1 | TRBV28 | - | TGTGCCAGCAGTCCATTGGACAGGGTCACTGAAGCTTTCTTT | CASSPLDRVTEAFF
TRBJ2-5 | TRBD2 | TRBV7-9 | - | TGTGCCAGCAGCTTCCTAGCGGGAGTCGGGGAGACCCAGTACTTC | CASSFLAGVGETQYF
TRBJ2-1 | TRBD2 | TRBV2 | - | TGTGCCAGCACCCATACACTAGCGGGAGTTTCCTACAATGAGCAGTTCTTC | CASTHTLAGVSYNEQFF
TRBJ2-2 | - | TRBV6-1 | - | TGTGCCAGCAGTGAAGTCCTGCTGGGGGAGCTGTTTTTT | CASSEVLLGELFF
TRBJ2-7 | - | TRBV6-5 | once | TGTGCCAGCAGTTACCATAGCGAGTCCTACGAGCAGTACTTC | CASSYHSESYEQYF
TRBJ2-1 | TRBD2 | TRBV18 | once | TGTGCCAGCTCTCTAACTAGCGGAACATACAATGAGCAGTTCTTC | CASSLTSGTYNEQFF